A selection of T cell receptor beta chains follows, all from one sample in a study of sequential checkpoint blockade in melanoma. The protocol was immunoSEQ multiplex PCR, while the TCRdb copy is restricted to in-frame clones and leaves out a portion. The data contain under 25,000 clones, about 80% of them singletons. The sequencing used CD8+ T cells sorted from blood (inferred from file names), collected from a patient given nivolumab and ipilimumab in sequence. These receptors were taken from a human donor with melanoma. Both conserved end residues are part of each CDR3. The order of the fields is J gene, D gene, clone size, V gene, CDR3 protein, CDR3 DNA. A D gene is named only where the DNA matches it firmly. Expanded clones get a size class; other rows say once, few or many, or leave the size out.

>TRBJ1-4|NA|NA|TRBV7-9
CASSQAEGFNEKLFF
TGTGCCAGCAGCCAGGCGGAGGGTTTCAATGAAAAACTGTTTTTT
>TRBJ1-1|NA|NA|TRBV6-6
CASSSRVNTEAFF
TGTGCCAGCAGTTCTAGAGTGAACACTGAAGCTTTCTTT
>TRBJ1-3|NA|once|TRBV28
CASSLLGAGNTIYF
TGTGCCAGCAGTTTATTAGGGGCTGGAAACACCATATATTTT
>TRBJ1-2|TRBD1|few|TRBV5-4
CASSMSTGGFYGYTF
TGTGCCAGCAGCATGTCGACAGGGGGCTTCTATGGCTACACCTTC
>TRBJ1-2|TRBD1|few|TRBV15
CATSRDRGQDGGYTF
TGTGCCACCAGCAGAGACAGGGGGCAGGATGGAGGCTACACCTTC
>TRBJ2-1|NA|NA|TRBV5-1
CASSPDGLGSYNEQFF
TGCGCCAGCAGCCCCGACGGGTTAGGCTCCTACAATGAGCAGTTCTTC
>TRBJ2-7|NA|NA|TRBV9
CASSPGSYEQYF
TGTGCCAGCAGCCCCGGGTCCTACGAGCAGTACTTC
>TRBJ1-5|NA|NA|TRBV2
CASSEGVAGNQPQHF
TGTGCCAGCAGTGAAGGGGTGGCAGGAAATCAGCCCCAGCATTTT
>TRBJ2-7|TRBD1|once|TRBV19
CASSIGQGFEQYF
TGTGCCAGTAGTATAGGACAGGGATTCGAGCAGTACTTC
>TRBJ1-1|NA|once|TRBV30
CAWTLGAVTEAFF
TGTGCCTGGACCCTGGGGGCCGTCACTGAAGCTTTCTTT
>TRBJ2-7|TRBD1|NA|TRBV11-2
CASSSGDSTGGKSYEQYF
TGTGCCAGCAGCTCAGGGGATTCGACAGGGGGTAAATCCTACGAGCAGTACTTC
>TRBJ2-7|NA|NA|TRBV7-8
CASSYSGLLTYEQYF
TGTGCCAGCAGCTATTCGGGACTGCTTACCTACGAGCAGTACTTC
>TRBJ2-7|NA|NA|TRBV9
CASSGTQGYEQYF
TGTGCCAGCAGCGGTACGCAGGGATACGAGCAGTACTTC
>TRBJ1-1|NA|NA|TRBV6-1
CASKSSSNTEAFF
TGTGCCAGCAAAAGCTCTTCGAACACTGAAGCTTTCTTT
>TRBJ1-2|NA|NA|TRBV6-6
CASSYSAGLYGYTF
TGTGCCAGCAGTTACTCGGCAGGGCTCTATGGCTACACCTTC
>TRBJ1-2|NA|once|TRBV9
CASSGAGVLTF
TGTGCCAGCAGCGGGGCGGGGGTACTCACCTTC
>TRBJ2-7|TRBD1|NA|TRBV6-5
CASSPGTGRYEQYF
TGTGCCAGCAGTCCCGGGACAGGGCGTTACGAGCAGTACTTC
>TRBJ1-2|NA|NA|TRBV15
CATSIDMTGFYGYTF
TGTGCCACCAGCATCGATATGACAGGATTCTATGGCTACACCTTC
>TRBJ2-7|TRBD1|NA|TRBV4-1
CASSQATGGSYEQYF
TGCGCCAGCAGCCAAGCGACAGGGGGCTCCTACGAGCAGTACTTC
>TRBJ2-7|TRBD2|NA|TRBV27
CASSPTGLAGPGEQYF
TGTGCCAGCAGTCCCACAGGACTAGCGGGCCCCGGCGAGCAGTACTTC
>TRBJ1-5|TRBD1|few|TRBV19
CASSIQAGGTYQPQHF
TGTGCCAGTAGTATCCAGGCAGGGGGTACGTATCAGCCCCAGCATTTT
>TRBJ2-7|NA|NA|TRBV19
CASSIAGAGEQYF
TGTGCCAGTAGTATAGCGGGAGCAGGTGAGCAGTACTTC